These 4 T cell receptor beta chains were sequenced from one sample in a study of T cells in Graves' hyperthyroidism and ophthalmopathy (dated by TCRdb to about 2019). Receptor amplification or capture employed multiplex PCR. Sequencing was carried out with an Illumina HiSeq 2000. The TCR beta CDR3 regions were amplified from the RNA transcripts. The first round of RT-PCR for the TCR CDR3 was performed with the HTBI primer set and the Qiagen OneStep RT-PCR kit. The public reads were reprocessed in TCRdb via fastp at Q25 and MiXCR, keeping in-frame beta chains. Each entry merges the rows of one CDR3 protein and shows their most common DNA and genes. The sample table records about 700,000 distinct CDR3 sequences; about 14% of these occur just once. Jointly, the top ten make up around 9.6% of the sample. The sample was blood. These receptors were obtained from a woman under 30 with Graves' hyperthyroidism.

The chain carries TRBV6-5 and TRBJ2-5; 7 bases are a match to TRBD2. The CDR3 runs 14 residues. The J segment lost 1 base and the V segment lost 2 bases, leaving 1 base of the junction unmatched. Germline-derived CDR1 and CDR2 are MNHEY and SVGAGI. The CDR3 reads CASSYGGGQETQYF. In DNA form, the CDR3 reads TGTGCCAGCAGTTACGGGGGGGGCCAAGAGACCCAGTACTTC.

This chain joins TRBV29-1 and TRBJ1-1; weak D call: TRBD1 (6 bases). The CDR3 has 10 amino acids. Between the trimmed V and J ends, which lost 7 bases and 7 bases, there was a span of 10 bases. In germline, CDR1 is SQVTM, CDR2 ANQGSEA. In DNA form, the CDR3 reads TGCAGCGCAGGGGAGCTTGAAGCTTTCTTT. This sequence encodes CSAGELEAFF.

The sample holds many counts of this clonotype. The chain recombines TRBV7-3 with TRBJ2-5; 9 positions agree with TRBD2. Germline trimming cut 2 bases from V and 5 bases from J; bases unmatched to any gene: 21. From germline, CDR1 is SGHTA and CDR2 FQGTGA. This CDR3 spans 20 amino acids. CDR3 sequence: CASSLGRSGRSSRKVETQYF. Written as DNA, the CDR3 is TGTGCCAGCAGCTTAGGTCGCAGCGGGAGGAGCAGTCGGAAGGTCGAGACCCAGTACTTC. The full variable domain, in which reference TRBV7-3 and TRBJ2-5 provide the parts outside the CDR3, is GAGVSQTPSNKVTEKGKYVELRCDPISGHTALYWYRQSLGQGPEFLIYFQGTGAADDSGLPNDRFFAVRPEGSVSTLKIQRTERGDSAVYLCASSLGRSGRSSRKVETQYFGPGTRLLVL.

This clonotype has a count of ten or more. The rearrangement links TRBV30 to TRBJ1-6, with D uncertain. The germline V gene encodes CDR1 GTSNPN and CDR2 SVGIG (reference sequence). The CDR3 runs 12 residues. Trimming left V 4 bases short and J 8 bases short, with 9 bases between. CDR3 loop: CAWTESYSPLHF. In nucleotides, the CDR3 is TGTGCCTGGACAGAATCGTATTCACCCCTCCACTTT.